The sequence of this T cell receptor (beta chain) was determined in a study of CD8+ T cells in alopecia areata. On the study more broadly: Tofacitinib administration to treated patients was oral, at 5 to 10 mg twice daily. Study results and limitations: Scalp lesions, especially in alopecia totalis/universalis, had higher clonality than normal scalp.

The sequencing template was cDNA reverse transcribed from extracted RNA. TCRdb's table, derived via immunoSEQ multiplex PCR, lists solely in-frame clones and lacks some. This sample has hundreds of thousands of clones, with about two thirds found just once. Of note for this clone: Its antigen is currently unknown. Within the sample, other DNA sequences also encode this same CDR3.

CDR3 length: 14 residues. Germline V gene data show CDR1 as SGDLS and CDR2 as YYNGEE. V gave up 0 bases and J gave up 0 bases, with 5 bases separating them. This chain uses TRBV9 with TRBJ2-3; D not certain. The TCR originated in a human donor with alopecia areata. Source: CD4+ T cells sorted from blood, taken at week 0. The CDR3 loop reads CASSVAPSTDTQYF. The DNA for the CDR3 is TGTGCCAGCAGCGTAGCGCCTAGCACAGATACGCAGTATTTT.